This T cell receptor (beta chain) was profiled in a study of shared clonotypes between healthy human individuals. This clone was recorded only once. The repertoire was sequenced with immunoSEQ multiplex PCR; TCRdb's copy has only in-frame clones and lacks some. The table has millions of clones, 85% to 95% seen once. Germline values: CDR1 SGDLS, CDR2 YYNGEE. This CDR3 is built from 17 residues. With 0 bases clipped from V and 3 bases from J, the junction kept 9 bases outside the gene matches. Into CD45RA+ naive and CD45RA-negative memory subsets, the CD4+ cells were split. The chain links TRBV9 to TRBJ1-1, with 9 positions matching TRBD1. The sequence was collected from a man between 18 and 35 years old in good health. The sequenced material came from naive CD4+ T cells sorted from blood. As for subset: CD45RA+ positively selected. The CDR3 loop is CASSVAAGGQGDTEAFF. The CDR3 nucleotides are TGTGCCAGCAGCGTAGCGGCGGGGGGACAGGGTGACACTGAAGCTTTCTTT.